This entry concerns a single T cell receptor beta chain. This sample was included in a study of control samples from healthy donors and cancer patients. The CDR3 loop spans 16 amino acids. Germline-derived CDR1 and CDR2 are KGHDR and SFDVKD. Trimming took 4 bases from V and 3 from J; bases not matched to a gene: 6. Measured with immunoSEQ multiplex PCR; TCRdb has only the in-frame clones, and not every one. The sample lists about 180,000 clones, around 94% occurring once. V gene TRBV24-1 combines with J gene TRBJ1-1; 11 nucleotides align to TRBD1. Sequenced sample: blood. This TCR derives from a woman younger than 35 in good health. The DNA of the CDR3 is TGTGCCACCAGTGAAGCCGGGACAGGGGGTGACACTGAAGCTTTCTTT. Residues: CATSEAGTGGDTEAFF.